This T cell receptor (beta chain) was sequenced during a study of T cell repertoires in cytomegalovirus infection. As to this clonotype: The antigen is unknown.

One entry per CDR3 protein results from TCRdb running MiXCR on the reads. The sample has hundreds of thousands of distinct CDR3 sequences, under 35% seen once. In germline, CDR1 is MNHNS, CDR2 SASEGT. Trimming left V 4 bases short and J 7 bases short, with 16 bases between. The CDR3 runs 15 residues. The sequence was collected from a human donor in good health (CMV status not recorded). Some clones in this sample may be carry-over from other donors' samples. The chain carries TRBV6-1 and TRBJ1-4; possibly TRBD1 for D (6 bases). Sequencing used cultured PBMCs, obtained from culture after CMV antigen stimulation. The CDR3, as DNA: TGTGCCAGCAGTGGCTTACAGGGTGTCGGTGAAAAACTGTTTTTT. It specifies CASSGLQGVGEKLFF.